Listed here are 11 T cell receptor beta chains from one sample, sequenced in a study of spatial heterogeneity in lung cancer. TCRdb redid the calling of the 5' RACE reads with MiXCR, one entry per CDR3 protein. Among 2,000 or so distinct CDR3 sequences listed, about 23% were seen once. The time point was: sample taken at primary tumor resection. Source: normal lung tissue next to the tumor, taken at surgery. These receptors were collected from a male donor with early-stage non-small cell lung cancer.

This clonotype appeared many times. The rearrangement uses TRBV6-2 or TRBV6-3 and TRBJ1-5, with D possibly matching TRBD1 (6 bases). The CDR3 extends over 15 amino acids. The germline gives CDR1 MNHEY, CDR2 SVGEGT. The ends were cut back, 7 bases at V and 2 bases at J, with 15 bases in the middle. The CDR3 bases are TGTGCCAGCATCCCCGCAGGGGAGCGCAATCAGCCCCAGCATTTT. Translation gives CASIPAGERNQPQHF.

The chain uses TRBV29-1 and TRBJ2-6; 9 bases fit TRBD1. The length of the CDR3 is 17 residues. Trimming cost V 4 bases and J 0 bases; bases outside gene matches: 7. CDR1 is SQVTM and CDR2 is ANQGSEA in the germline V gene. The CDR3, as DNA: TGCAGCGTTGTATTGGGACAGGGTTTCTCTGGGGCCAACGTCCTGACTTTC. Translating gives CSVVLGQGFSGANVLTF. Drawing the rest from reference TRBV29-1 and TRBJ2-6, the complete variable domain is SAVISQKPSRDICQRGTSLTIQCQVDSQVTMMFWYRQQPGQSLTLIATANQGSEATYESGFVIDKFPISRPNLTFSTLTVSNMSPEDSSIYLCSVVLGQGFSGANVLTFGAGSRLTVL.

This clonotype appeared once. The rearrangement links TRBV7-7 to TRBJ2-1; 8 bases line up with TRBD2. Germline CDR1 and CDR2: SSHAT and FNYEAQ (reference sequence). V lost 3 bases and J lost 9; bases outside the gene matches: 4. The CDR3 extends over 13 amino acids. Here the CDR3 reads CASSLTSDSEQFF. The CDR3, as DNA: TGTGCCAGCAGCTTGACTAGCGATAGTGAGCAGTTCTTC.

This clonotype is deemed medium-sized. This rearrangement joins TRBV9 to TRBJ1-1; D not certain. Trimming removed 3 bases from V and 2 bases from J, with 17 bases in between. The CDR3 consists of 16 residues. Per germline, CDR1 SGDLS and CDR2 YYNGEE. The CDR3 sequence: CASSEYRHLSNTEAFF. DNA for the CDR3: TGTGCCAGCAGCGAGTACCGACATTTATCTAACACTGAAGCTTTCTTT.

Within the sample, this clonotype is medium-sized (0.01 to 0.1%). The genes are TRBV6-2 or TRBV6-3 and TRBJ2-1; D not certain. The V end was cut by 6 bases, the J end by 6 bases, with 21 bases between. The CDR3 has 16 residues. CDR1 is MNHEY, CDR2 SVGEGT, per germline. The CDR3 here is CASSQKGSGSTNEQFF. DNA of the CDR3: TGTGCCAGCAGCCAAAAAGGATCGGGTAGTACCAATGAGCAGTTCTTC.

About this clonotype: A junction boundary mismatches the germline segment, possibly from a read error. The chain links TRBV5-1 to TRBJ2-3; 9 bases align to TRBD2. This CDR3 comprises 16 residues. CDR1 is SGHRS, CDR2 YFSETQ, per germline. CDR3 in DNA: TGCGCCAGCACCCAAGGGGCCGGGACTAGCAGAGATACGCAGTATTTT. Its translation: CASTQGAGTSRDTQYF.

Relative to its sample, this clonotype is medium-sized. The J gene is TRBJ2-3, the V gene TRBV7-9; D may be TRBD1 (5 bases). The CDR3 contains 15 residues. Trimming took off 4 bases at V and 0 bases at J, with 11 bases between the two ends. The germline V gene has CDR1 SEHNR and CDR2 FQNEAQ (reference sequence). The CDR3 region has the DNA TGTGCCAGCAGCTCGTCAGGGATTAGCACAGATACGCAGTATTTT. Protein product: CASSSSGISTDTQYF.

This clonotype is categorized as large. The V gene is TRBV5-5, the J gene TRBJ2-2, with D tentatively TRBD1 (6 bases). There are 16 residues in the CDR3. Germline lookup yields CDR1 SGHKS and CDR2 YYEKEE (reference sequence). Trimming took off 4 bases at V and 3 bases at J, with 16 bases between the two ends. CDR3 residues: CASSPRRDTYTGELFF. The CDR3 DNA sequence: TGTGCCAGCAGCCCCCGCCGGGACACTTACACCGGGGAGCTGTTTTTT.

By its share, this clonotype is medium-sized. One end of the junction varies from germline; a read error may be responsible. The CDR3 bases are TGTGTCAGCGGCGACGGGGTGAAGGCAGATACGCAGTATTTT. Amino acid sequence: CVSGDGVKADTQYF. V gene TRBV7-8 combines with J gene TRBJ2-3, with D maybe TRBD2 (5 bases). Germline CDR1 SGHVS, CDR2 FQNEAQ. This CDR3 region has 14 residues.

V gene TRBV5-1 combines with J gene TRBJ2-1; D may be TRBD1 or TRBD2 (7 bases each). V was trimmed by 6 bases and J by 0 bases, leaving 10 bases between them. The CDR3 is 14 residues long. Germline V lookup: CDR1 SGHRS, CDR2 YFSETQ. The CDR3 DNA sequence: TGCGCCAGCAAGCGGGACAGCTCCTACAATGAGCAGTTCTTC. This sequence encodes CASKRDSSYNEQFF.

This clonotype was detected a few times. The chain employs TRBV28 and TRBJ2-7, with a possible D match to TRBD2 (6 bases). The germline V and J ends were trimmed by 3 bases and 0 bases, with 12 bases remaining between them. The CDR3 loop spans 15 amino acids. Germline lookup yields CDR1 MDHEN and CDR2 SYDVKM. Here the CDR3 DNA reads TGTGCCAGCAGTTTCCTAGCGCTGAGCTCCTACGAGCAGTACTTC. Amino acid sequence: CASSFLALSSYEQYF.